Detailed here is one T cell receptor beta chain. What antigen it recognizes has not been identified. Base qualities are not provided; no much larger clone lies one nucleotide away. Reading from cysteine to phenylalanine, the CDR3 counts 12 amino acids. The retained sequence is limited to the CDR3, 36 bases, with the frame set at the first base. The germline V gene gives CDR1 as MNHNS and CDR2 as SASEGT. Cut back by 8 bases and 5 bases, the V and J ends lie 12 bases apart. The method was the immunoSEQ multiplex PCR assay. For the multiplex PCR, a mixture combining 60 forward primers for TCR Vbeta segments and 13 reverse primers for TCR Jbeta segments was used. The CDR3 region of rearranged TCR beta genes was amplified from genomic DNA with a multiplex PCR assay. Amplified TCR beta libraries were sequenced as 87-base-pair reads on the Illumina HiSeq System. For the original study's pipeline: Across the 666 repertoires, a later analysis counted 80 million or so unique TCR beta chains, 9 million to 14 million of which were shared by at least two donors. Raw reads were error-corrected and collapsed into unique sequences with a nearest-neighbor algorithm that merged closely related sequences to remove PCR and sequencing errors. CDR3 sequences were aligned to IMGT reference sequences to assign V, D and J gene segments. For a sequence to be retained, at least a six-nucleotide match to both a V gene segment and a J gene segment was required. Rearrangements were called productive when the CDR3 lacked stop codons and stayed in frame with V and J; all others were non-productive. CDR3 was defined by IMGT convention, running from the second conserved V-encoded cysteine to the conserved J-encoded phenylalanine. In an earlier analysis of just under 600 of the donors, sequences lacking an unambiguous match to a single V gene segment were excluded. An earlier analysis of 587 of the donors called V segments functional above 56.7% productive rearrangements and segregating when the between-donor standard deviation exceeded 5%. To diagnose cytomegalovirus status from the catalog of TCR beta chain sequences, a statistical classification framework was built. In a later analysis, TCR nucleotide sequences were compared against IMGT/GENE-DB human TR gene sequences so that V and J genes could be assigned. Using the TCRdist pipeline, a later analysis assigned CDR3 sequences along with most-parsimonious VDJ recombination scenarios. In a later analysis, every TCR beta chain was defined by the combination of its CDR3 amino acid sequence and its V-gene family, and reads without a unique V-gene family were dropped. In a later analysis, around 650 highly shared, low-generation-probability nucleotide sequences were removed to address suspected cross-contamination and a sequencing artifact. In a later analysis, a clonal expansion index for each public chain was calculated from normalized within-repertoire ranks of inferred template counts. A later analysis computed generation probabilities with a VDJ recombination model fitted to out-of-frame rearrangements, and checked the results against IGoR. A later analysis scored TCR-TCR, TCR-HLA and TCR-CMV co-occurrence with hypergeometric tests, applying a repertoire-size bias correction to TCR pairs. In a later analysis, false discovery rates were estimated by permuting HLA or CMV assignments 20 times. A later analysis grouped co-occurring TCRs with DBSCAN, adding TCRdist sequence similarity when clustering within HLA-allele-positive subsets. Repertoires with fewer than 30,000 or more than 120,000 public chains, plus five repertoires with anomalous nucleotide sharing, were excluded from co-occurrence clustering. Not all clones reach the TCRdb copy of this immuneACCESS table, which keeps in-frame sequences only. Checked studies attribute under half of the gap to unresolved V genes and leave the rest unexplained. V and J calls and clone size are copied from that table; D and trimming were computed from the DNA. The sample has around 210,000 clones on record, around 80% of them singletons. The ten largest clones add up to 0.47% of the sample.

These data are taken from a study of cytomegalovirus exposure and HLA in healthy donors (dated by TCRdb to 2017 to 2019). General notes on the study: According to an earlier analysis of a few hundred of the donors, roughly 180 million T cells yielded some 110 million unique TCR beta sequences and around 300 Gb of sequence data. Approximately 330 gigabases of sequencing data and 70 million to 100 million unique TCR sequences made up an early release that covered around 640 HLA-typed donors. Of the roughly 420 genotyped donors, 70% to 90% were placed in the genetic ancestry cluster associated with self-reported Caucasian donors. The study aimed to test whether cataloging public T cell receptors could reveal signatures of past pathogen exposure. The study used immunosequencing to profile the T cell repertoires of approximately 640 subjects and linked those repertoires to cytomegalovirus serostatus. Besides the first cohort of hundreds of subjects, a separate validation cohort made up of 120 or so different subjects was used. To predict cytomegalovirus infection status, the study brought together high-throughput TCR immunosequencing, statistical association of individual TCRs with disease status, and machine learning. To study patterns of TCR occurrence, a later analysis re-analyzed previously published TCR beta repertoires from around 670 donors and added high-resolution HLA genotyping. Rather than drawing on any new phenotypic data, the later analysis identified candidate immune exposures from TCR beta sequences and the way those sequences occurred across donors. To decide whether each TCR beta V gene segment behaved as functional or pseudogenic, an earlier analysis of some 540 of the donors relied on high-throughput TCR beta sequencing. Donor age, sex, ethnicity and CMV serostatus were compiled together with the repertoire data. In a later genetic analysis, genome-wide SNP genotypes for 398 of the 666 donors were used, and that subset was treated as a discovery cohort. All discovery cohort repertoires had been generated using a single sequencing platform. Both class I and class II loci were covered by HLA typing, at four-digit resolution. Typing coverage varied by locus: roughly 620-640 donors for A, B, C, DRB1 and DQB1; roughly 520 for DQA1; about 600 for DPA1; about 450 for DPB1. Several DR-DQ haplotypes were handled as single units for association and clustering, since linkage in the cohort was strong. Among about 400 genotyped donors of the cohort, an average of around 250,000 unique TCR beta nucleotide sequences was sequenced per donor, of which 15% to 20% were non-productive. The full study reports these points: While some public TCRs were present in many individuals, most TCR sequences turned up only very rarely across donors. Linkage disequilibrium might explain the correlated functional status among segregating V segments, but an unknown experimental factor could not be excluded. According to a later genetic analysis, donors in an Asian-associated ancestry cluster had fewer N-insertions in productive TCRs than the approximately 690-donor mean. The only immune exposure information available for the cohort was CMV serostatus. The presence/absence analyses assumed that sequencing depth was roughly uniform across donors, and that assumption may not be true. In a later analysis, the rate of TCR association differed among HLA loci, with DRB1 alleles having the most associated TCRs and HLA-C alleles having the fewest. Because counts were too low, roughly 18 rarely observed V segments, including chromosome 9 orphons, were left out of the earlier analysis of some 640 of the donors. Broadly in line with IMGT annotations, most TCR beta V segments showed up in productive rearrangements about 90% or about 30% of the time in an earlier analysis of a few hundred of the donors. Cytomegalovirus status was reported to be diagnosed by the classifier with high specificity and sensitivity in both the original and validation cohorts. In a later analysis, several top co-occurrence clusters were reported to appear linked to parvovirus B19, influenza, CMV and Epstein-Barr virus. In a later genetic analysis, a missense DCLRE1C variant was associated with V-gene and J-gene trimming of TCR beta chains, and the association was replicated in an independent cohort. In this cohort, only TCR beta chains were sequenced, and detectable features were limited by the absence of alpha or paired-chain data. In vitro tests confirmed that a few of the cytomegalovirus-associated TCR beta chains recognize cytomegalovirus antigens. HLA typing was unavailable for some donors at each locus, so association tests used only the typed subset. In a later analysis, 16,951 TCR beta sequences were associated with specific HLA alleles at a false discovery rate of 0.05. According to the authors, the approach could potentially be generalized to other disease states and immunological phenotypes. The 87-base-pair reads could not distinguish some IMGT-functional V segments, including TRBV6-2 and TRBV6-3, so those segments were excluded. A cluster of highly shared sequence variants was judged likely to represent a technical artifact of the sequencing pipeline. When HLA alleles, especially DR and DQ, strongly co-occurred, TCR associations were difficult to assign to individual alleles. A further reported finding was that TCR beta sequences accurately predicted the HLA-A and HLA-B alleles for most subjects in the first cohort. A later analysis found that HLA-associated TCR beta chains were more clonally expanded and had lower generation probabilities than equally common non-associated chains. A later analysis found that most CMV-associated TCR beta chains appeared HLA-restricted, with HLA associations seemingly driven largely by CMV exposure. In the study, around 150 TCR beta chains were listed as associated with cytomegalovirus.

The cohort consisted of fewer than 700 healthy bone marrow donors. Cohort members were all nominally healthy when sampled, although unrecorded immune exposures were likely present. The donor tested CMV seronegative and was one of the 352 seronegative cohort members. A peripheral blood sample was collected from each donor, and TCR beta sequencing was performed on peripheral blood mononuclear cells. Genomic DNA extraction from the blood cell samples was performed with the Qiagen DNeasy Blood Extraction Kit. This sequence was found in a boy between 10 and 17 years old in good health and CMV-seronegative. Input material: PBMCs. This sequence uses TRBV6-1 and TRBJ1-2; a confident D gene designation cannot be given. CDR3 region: CASGLILYGYTF. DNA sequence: TGTGCCAGCGGACTGATTCTGTATGGCTACACCTTC.